One sample yielded the 22 T cell receptor beta chains listed below, sequenced in a study of persistence of HIV-infected CD4 T cells. The immunoSEQ assay was version 4, run in survey mode. Assay used: immunoSEQ multiplex PCR; TCRdb lists only in-frame clones, some missing. The table has about 36,000 clones, approximately 87% seen once. Cells were stimulated with overlapping HIV-1 Gag 15-mer peptides. Memory cells lacking CD40L and CD69 with high CD45RO were sorted. These receptors are not linked to any known antigen. Sequenced material: cultured CD4+ T cells from PBMCs, taken from a patient who received antiretroviral therapy. These receptors all come from an adult with HIV. The donor label of this sample is uncertain.

This chain links TRBV5-1 with TRBJ2-3; 9 nucleotides match TRBD2. The CDR3 length is 14 residues. Looked up from germline, CDR1 is SGHRS and CDR2 is YFSETQ. The junction had 1 base not matched to a gene; V was cut back by 0 bases and J by 5 bases. CDR3 amino acids: CASSLGGGGDTQYF. The CDR3 nucleotides read TGCGCCAGCAGCTTGGGCGGGGGGGGAGATACGCAGTATTTT.

This chain links TRBV7-7 with TRBJ2-2, with 7 bases matching TRBD2. V gave up 1 base and J gave up 4 bases; unmatched junction bases: 6. This CDR3 comprises 16 residues. Germline CDR1 reads SSHAT; CDR2 reads FNYEAQ (reference sequence). CDR3 residues: CASSLVASGATGELFF. The CDR3 nucleotides read TGTGCCAGCAGCTTAGTGGCTAGCGGAGCCACCGGGGAGCTGTTTTTT.

Of note for this clone: Other nucleotide sequences in the sample specify the same CDR3. V gene TRBV5-1 combines with J gene TRBJ1-1; the D gene is possibly TRBD1 (5 bases). This CDR3 has 13 amino acids. V was clipped by 5 bases and J by 0 bases, with 8 bases between them. Germline CDR1 SGHRS, CDR2 YFSETQ. The chain's CDR3 is CASSGGMNTEAFF. The CDR3, as DNA: TGCGCCAGCAGTGGGGGAATGAACACTGAAGCTTTCTTT.

V usage is TRBV18 and J usage is TRBJ1-2; TRBD1 might be the D (5 bases). Trimming cost V 4 bases and J 4 bases, with 16 bases left between them. Germline CDR1 and CDR2: KGHSH and LQKENI. The CDR3 consists of 15 residues. The chain's CDR3 is CASSQEQGSPYGYTF. The DNA of the CDR3 is TGTGCCAGCTCACAGGAGCAGGGTAGCCCCTATGGCTACACCTTC.

This chain joins TRBV5-1 and TRBJ1-2; D is possibly TRBD1 (5 bases). Germline-derived CDR1 and CDR2 are SGHRS and YFSETQ. There are 13 residues in the CDR3. The ends were cut back, 0 bases at V and 4 bases at J, with 7 bases in the middle. The CDR3 DNA reads TGCGCCAGCAGCTTGGACGGGGCCTATGGCTACACCTTC. Encoded protein: CASSLDGAYGYTF.

The V call is TRBV20-1, the J call TRBJ2-7; a possible D gene is TRBD1 (6 bases). Germline V gene data show CDR1 as DFQATT and CDR2 as SNEGSKA (reference sequence). The CDR3 runs 11 residues. Trimming took 5 bases from V and 6 from J, leaving 11 bases between them. The CDR3 spells CSAGRGSEQYF. CDR3 DNA sequence: TGCAGTGCTGGCAGGGGTTCCGAGCAGTACTTC.

The chain joins TRBV2 to TRBJ1-1; D is possibly TRBD1 (5 bases). Deletions cut 6 bases from V and 1 base from J, with 9 bases between. The germline CDR1 and CDR2 sequences are SNHLY and FYNNEI. This CDR3 region has 13 residues. The CDR3 DNA is TGTGCCAGCAGGCTGACAGAGAACACTGAAGCTTTCTTT. Translated, it gives CASRLTENTEAFF.

CDR3: CATSGGGSYNEQFF. As DNA, the CDR3 is TGTGCCACCAGTGGTGGGGGCTCCTACAATGAGCAGTTCTTC. J is TRBJ2-1 and V is TRBV24-1; D tentatively reads TRBD1 or TRBD2 (5 bases each). V dropped 5 bases and J dropped 0 bases, with 7 bases sitting between them. Germline CDR1 and CDR2: KGHDR and SFDVKD. The CDR3 has 14 amino acids.

The chain links TRBV5-1 to TRBJ1-5; D unresolved. The germline CDR1 and CDR2 sequences are SGHRS and YFSETQ. The CDR3 covers 15 residues. Deletions cut 4 bases from V and 5 bases from J, with 16 bases between. The CDR3 DNA sequence: TGCGCCAGCAGCCCCCGAGGCGGGCTGGATCAGCCCCAGCATTTT. It yields the protein CASSPRGGLDQPQHF.

The chain links TRBV6-5 to TRBJ1-2; a weak D match, TRBD1 (5 bases). Trimming removed 4 bases from V and 4 bases from J, with 10 bases in between. The CDR3 totals 13 residues. CDR1 is MNHEY, CDR2 SVGAGI, per germline. In DNA, the CDR3 is TGTGCCAGCAGTTTTCGGGGGGGCTATGGCTACACCTTC. It encodes CASSFRGGYGYTF.

The genes are TRBV2 and TRBJ2-3; 9 bases map to TRBD2. CDR1 is SNHLY, CDR2 FYNNEI, per germline. V dropped 8 bases and J dropped 1; count of bases not matched to a gene: 16. The CDR3 covers 18 residues. In nucleotides, the CDR3 is TGTGCCAGCCCCGAACGGAGCGGGGGGTTCTGGGGCACAGATACGCAGTATTTT. Encoded protein: CASPERSGGFWGTDTQYF.

V is TRBV7-2 and J is TRBJ2-1, with unresolved D. V dropped 1 base and J dropped 1 base, with 5 bases sitting between them. The CDR3 runs 14 residues. Germline values: CDR1 SGHTA, CDR2 FQGNSA. CDR3 sequence reads: CASSLGTSYNEQFF. The CDR3 DNA reads as TGTGCCAGCAGCTTAGGTACGTCCTACAATGAGCAGTTCTTC.

The sample holds a few counts of this clone. The gene calls are TRBV3-1 (or the pseudogene TRBV3-2) and TRBJ1-6; D ambiguous. The CDR3 covers 13 residues. Between the trimmed V and J ends, which lost 5 bases and 9 bases, there was a span of 11 bases. Germline V gives CDR1 LGHDT, CDR2 YNNKEL (reference sequence). CDR3 in amino acids: CASSSDTISPLHF. The CDR3 coding sequence is TGTGCCAGCAGCTCAGACACAATTTCACCCCTCCACTTT.

The chain is built from TRBV2 and TRBJ1-4; the D gene is possibly TRBD1 (6 bases). CDR3 length: 15 amino acids. CDR1 is SNHLY, CDR2 FYNNEI, per germline. Trimming took 4 bases from V and 3 from J, leaving 12 bases between them. CDR3 sequence: CASSVQGRANEKLFF. In DNA form, the CDR3 reads TGTGCCAGCAGTGTGCAGGGGAGGGCTAATGAAAAACTGTTTTTT.

This chain joins TRBV7-9 and TRBJ2-2; D remains unclear. Trimming pared 0 bases from V and 0 bases from J, leaving 2 bases between. Germline lookup yields CDR1 SEHNR and CDR2 FQNEAQ (reference sequence). The CDR3 contains 14 residues. The CDR3 DNA is TGTGCCAGCAGCTTAGCAGCGAACACCGGGGAGCTGTTTTTT. Translating gives CASSLAANTGELFF.

V is TRBV2 and J is TRBJ2-7, with a tentative D call TRBD1 (5 bases). The germline CDR1 and CDR2 sequences are SNHLY and FYNNEI. The V and J ends lost 3 bases and 4 bases respectively, with 19 bases between them. The CDR3 covers 16 residues. CDR3 loop: CASSDVVNRIPYEQYF. The CDR3 DNA follows: TGTGCCAGCAGTGACGTGGTGAACAGGATTCCTTACGAGCAGTACTTC.

The V call is TRBV5-1, the J call TRBJ1-1, with D unresolved. Deletions cut 0 bases from V and 2 bases from J, with 5 bases between. Germline V lookup: CDR1 SGHRS, CDR2 YFSETQ. CDR3 length: 13 amino acids. The CDR3 loop reads CASSLASNTEAFF. The CDR3 DNA reads as TGCGCCAGCAGCTTGGCTTCAAACACTGAAGCTTTCTTT.

This clone was recorded once. The chain is built from TRBV20-1 and TRBJ2-3, with 9 nucleotides matching TRBD1. CDR3 length equals 19 residues. The germline CDR1 and CDR2 sequences are DFQATT and SNEGSKA (reference sequence). The junction had 19 bases not matched to a gene; V was cut back by 6 bases and J by 0 bases. The CDR3 protein is CSASTGTGNLLRSTDTQYF. In DNA form, the CDR3 reads TGCAGTGCGAGTACCGGGACAGGGAACCTCTTAAGAAGCACAGATACGCAGTATTTT.

The rearrangement joins TRBV5-1 to TRBJ2-3; the match to TRBD2 covers 9 bases. Germline CDR1 is SGHRS and CDR2 is YFSETQ. There are 15 residues in the CDR3. V gave up 7 bases and J gave up 2 bases; unmatched junction bases: 8. CDR3 sequence: CASATSGDNTDTQYF. CDR3 DNA sequence: TGCGCCAGCGCGACTAGCGGAGATAACACAGATACGCAGTATTTT.

CDR3 bases: TGCGCCAGCAGTGAGTCCAAAGACGAGCAGTACTTC. This codes for CASSESKDEQYF. The rearrangement uses TRBV10-1 and TRBJ2-7; no clear D gene. V dropped 0 bases and J dropped 5 bases, with 5 bases sitting between them. Germline-derived CDR1 and CDR2 are WNHNN and SYGVQD (reference sequence). CDR3 length equals 12 residues.

Remarks on this clone: The same CDR3 arises from other DNA sequences in this sample as well. The genes are TRBV18 and TRBJ1-5, with D possibly being TRBD1 (5 bases). V lost 3 bases and J 2 bases, leaving 11 bases between the germline ends. CDR3 length: 15 amino acids. The germline gives CDR1 KGHSH, CDR2 LQKENI. In nucleotides, the CDR3 is TGTGCCAGCTCACCGGACCGGGGGGGCAATCAGCCCCAGCATTTT. It encodes CASSPDRGGNQPQHF.

The chain employs TRBV12-3 or TRBV12-4 and TRBJ2-7, with D unclear. The V and J ends lost 6 bases and 2 bases respectively, with 11 bases between them. The CDR3 is made up of 13 amino acids. The CDR3 sequence is CASRGQATYEQYF. As DNA, the CDR3 is TGTGCCAGCAGGGGTCAAGCAACCTACGAGCAGTACTTC.